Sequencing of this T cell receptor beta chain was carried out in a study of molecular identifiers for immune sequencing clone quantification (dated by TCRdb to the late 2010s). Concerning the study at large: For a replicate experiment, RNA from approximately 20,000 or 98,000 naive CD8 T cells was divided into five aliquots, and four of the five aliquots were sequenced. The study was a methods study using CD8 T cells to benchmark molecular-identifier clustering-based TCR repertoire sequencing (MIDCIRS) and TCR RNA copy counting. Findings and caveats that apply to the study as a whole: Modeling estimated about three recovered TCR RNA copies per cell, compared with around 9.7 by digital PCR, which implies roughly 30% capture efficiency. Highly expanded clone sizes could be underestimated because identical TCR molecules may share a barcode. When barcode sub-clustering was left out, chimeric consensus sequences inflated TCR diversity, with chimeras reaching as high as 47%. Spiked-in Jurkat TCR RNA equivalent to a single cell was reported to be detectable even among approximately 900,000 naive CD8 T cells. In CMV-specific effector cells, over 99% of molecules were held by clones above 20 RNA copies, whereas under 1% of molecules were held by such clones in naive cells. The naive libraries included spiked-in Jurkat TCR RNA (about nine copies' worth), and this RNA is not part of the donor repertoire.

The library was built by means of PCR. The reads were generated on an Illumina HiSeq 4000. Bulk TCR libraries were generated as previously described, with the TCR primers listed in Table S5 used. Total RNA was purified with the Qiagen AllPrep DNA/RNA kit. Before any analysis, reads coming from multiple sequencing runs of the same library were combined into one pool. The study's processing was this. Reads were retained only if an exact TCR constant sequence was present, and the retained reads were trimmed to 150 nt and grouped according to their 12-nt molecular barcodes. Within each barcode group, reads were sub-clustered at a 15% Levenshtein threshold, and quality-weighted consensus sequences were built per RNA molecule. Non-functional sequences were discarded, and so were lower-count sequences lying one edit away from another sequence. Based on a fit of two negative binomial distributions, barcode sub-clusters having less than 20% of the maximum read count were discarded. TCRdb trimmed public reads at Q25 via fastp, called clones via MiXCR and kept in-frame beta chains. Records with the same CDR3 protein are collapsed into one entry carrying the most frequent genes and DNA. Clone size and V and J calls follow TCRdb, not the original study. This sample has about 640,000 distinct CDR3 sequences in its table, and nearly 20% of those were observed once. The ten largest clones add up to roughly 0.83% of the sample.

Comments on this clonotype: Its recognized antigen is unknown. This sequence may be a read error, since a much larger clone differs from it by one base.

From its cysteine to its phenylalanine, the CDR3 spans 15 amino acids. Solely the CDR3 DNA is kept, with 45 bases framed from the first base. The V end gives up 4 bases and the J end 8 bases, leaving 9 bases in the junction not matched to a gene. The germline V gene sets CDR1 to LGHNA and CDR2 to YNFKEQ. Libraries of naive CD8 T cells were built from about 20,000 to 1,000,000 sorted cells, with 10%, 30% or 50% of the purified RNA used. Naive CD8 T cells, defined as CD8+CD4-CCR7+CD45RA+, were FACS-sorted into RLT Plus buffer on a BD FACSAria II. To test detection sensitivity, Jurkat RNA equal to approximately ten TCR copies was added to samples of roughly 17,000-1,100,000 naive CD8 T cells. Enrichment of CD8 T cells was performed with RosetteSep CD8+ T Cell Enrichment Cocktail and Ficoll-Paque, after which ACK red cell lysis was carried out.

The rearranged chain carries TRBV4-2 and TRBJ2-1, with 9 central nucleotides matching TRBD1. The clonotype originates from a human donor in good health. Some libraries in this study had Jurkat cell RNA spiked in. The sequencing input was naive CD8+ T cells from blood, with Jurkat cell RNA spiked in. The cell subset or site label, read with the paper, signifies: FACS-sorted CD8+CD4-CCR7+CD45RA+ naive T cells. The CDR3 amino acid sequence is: CASSPGQGSRDEQFF. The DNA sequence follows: TGTGCCAGCAGCCCGGGACAGGGTTCGAGGGATGAGCAGTTCTTC.